The 24 T cell receptor beta chains below all came from one sample that was sequenced in a study of CD4 T cell repertoires in COVID-19. The method was immunoSEQ multiplex PCR; TCRdb's version includes in-frame clones alone and lacks a portion of them. In the table there are 8,000 or so clones, around 84% of which are singletons. The memory T cells were sequenced right after ex vivo isolation, without culture. Sample: effector memory CD4+ T cells from blood, taken before the COVID-19 pandemic. These receptor sequences come from a human donor who had COVID-19.

This chain uses TRBV19 with TRBJ1-5, with a tentative D call TRBD1 (6 bases). Trimming cost V 4 bases and J 2 bases, with 6 bases left between them. This CDR3 has 13 amino acids. Germline V gene data show CDR1 as LNHDA and CDR2 as SQIVND (reference sequence). In DNA form, the CDR3 reads TGTGCCAGTAGTACAGGGGGCAATCAGCCCCAGCATTTT. It translates to CASSTGGNQPQHF.

The gene calls are TRBV13 and TRBJ2-3; 8 positions agree with TRBD2. This CDR3 is 19 amino acids long. CDR1 and CDR2 from the germline V gene are PRHDT and FYEKMQ (reference sequence). Trimming at V came to 2 bases and at J to 3 bases, leaving 16 bases not matched to a gene. CDR3 coding DNA: TGTGCCAGCAGCTTATGGGTCGGCGGAGTCGGCGGGAGGACAGATACGCAGTATTTT. It translates to CASSLWVGGVGGRTDTQYF.

Concerning this clone itself: Other DNA sequences from this sample encode an identical CDR3 as well. The genes are TRBV6-1 and TRBJ1-5, with D possibly being TRBD1 (5 bases). The ends were cut back, 3 bases at V and 2 bases at J, with 8 bases in the middle. The CDR3 extends over 14 amino acids. Germline CDR1 MNHNS, CDR2 SASEGT. The CDR3 nucleotides are TGTGCCAGCAGTGAGATCAGGGGCAATCAGCCCCAGCATTTT. It yields the protein CASSEIRGNQPQHF.

This clone turned up a few times. The chain has TRBV7-9 and TRBJ1-4; D may be TRBD1 (6 bases). The CDR3 contains 16 residues. The V end was cut by 1 base, the J end by 5 bases, with 14 bases between. The V gene's germline CDR1 is SEHNR and CDR2 FQNEAQ (reference sequence). DNA for the CDR3: TGTGCCAGCAGCTTAGACAGGGTGGCAAGAAATGAAAAACTGTTTTTT. Its protein product is CASSLDRVARNEKLFF. Complete variable domain (other parts from reference TRBV7-9 and TRBJ1-4): DTGVSQNPRHKITKRGQNVTFRCDPISEHNRLYWYRQTLGQGPEFLTYFQNEAQLEKSRLLSDRFSAERPKGSFSTLEIQRTEQGDSAMYLCASSLDRVARNEKLFFGSGTQLSVL.

The rearrangement uses TRBV7-9 and TRBJ2-7, with 9 nucleotides matching TRBD2. Germline V gene sequence: CDR1 SEHNR, CDR2 FQNEAQ (reference sequence). CDR3 length: 16 amino acids. The ends lost 1 base at V and 2 bases at J; junction bases unmatched: 6. The chain's CDR3 is CASSLGGGRVPYEQYF. In nucleotides, the CDR3 is TGTGCCAGCAGCTTAGGCGGCGGGAGGGTACCCTACGAGCAGTACTTC.

The chain combines TRBV18 with TRBJ2-3, with no clear D. Trimming cost V 3 bases and J 0 bases, with 10 bases left between them. This CDR3 is 15 amino acids long. Germline CDR1 reads KGHSH; CDR2 reads LQKENI. CDR3 sequence reads: CASSPTGRSTDTQYF. In DNA, the CDR3 is TGTGCCAGCTCACCGACGGGTAGGAGCACAGATACGCAGTATTTT. The complete variable domain, with remaining parts taken from reference TRBV18 and TRBJ2-3, reads NAGVMQNPRHLVRRRGQEARLRCSPMKGHSHVYWYRQLPEEGLKFMVYLQKENIIDESGMPKERFSAEFPKEGPSILRIQQVVRGDSAAYFCASSPTGRSTDTQYFGPGTRLTVL.

The chain combines TRBV7-2 with TRBJ2-3, with D tentatively TRBD2 (6 bases). Trimming removed 11 bases from V and 10 bases from J, with 16 bases in between. Looked up from germline, CDR1 is SGHTA and CDR2 is FQGNSA. The CDR3 is 11 amino acids. Written as DNA, the CDR3 is TGTGCCGCCGATTTTGGAGGGCCGCAGTATTTT. Amino acid sequence: CAADFGGPQYF.

The sample holds one count of this clone. This chain joins TRBV5-6 and TRBJ2-3, with TRBD1 matching 10 bases. The CDR3 has 17 amino acids. The V and J ends lost 1 base and 4 bases, in that order; junction bases with no gene match: 9. In germline, CDR1 is SGHDT, CDR2 YYEEEE. DNA of the CDR3: TGTGCCAGCAGCTTGCTCAGGAGACAGGGGGCTTCAGATACGCAGTATTTT. The encoded protein is CASSLLRRQGASDTQYF.

The chain has TRBV28 and TRBJ1-5; D ambiguous. This CDR3 is built from 13 residues. V lost 5 bases and J lost 5, with 10 bases in between. The germline V gene encodes CDR1 MDHEN and CDR2 SYDVKM. This CDR3 is CASSPNVDQPQHF. CDR3 bases: TGTGCCAGCAGTCCTAATGTCGATCAGCCCCAGCATTTT.

The J gene is TRBJ2-5, the V gene TRBV5-1; TRBD1 is a possible D gene (6 bases). Germline assignment: CDR1 SGHRS and CDR2 YFSETQ. The CDR3 has 13 residues. With 2 bases removed from V and 5 bases from J, the gap between germline ends came to 10 bases. CDR3 DNA sequence: TGCGCCAGCAGCTTACAGGGCGGGGAGACCCAGTACTTC. Translated, it gives CASSLQGGETQYF.

This chain connects TRBV4-1 to TRBJ2-5, with TRBD1 matching 7 bases. V dropped 6 bases and J dropped 3; count of bases not matched to a gene: 4. Germline V lookup: CDR1 MGHRA, CDR2 YSYEKL. The CDR3 totals 13 residues. Written as DNA, the CDR3 is TGCGCCAGCAGAAGGGGGCCGGAAGAGACCCAGTACTTC. Translated: CASRRGPEETQYF.

The CDR3 nucleotides read TGTGCCAGCAGCGCCGGGCGGGGCACCGAGCAGTACTTC. This translates into CASSAGRGTEQYF. The chain is built from TRBV7-8 and TRBJ2-7; maybe TRBD2 (6 bases). Between the trimmed V and J ends, which lost 5 bases and 6 bases, there was a span of 14 bases. The CDR3 extends over 13 amino acids. Germline CDR1 SGHVS, CDR2 FQNEAQ.

The V and J genes are TRBV11-2 and TRBJ1-1, with D maybe TRBD1 (5 bases). V lost 0 bases, J lost 10 bases, and 12 bases lay in between. The CDR3 spans 13 residues. Germline V gene data show CDR1 as SGHAT and CDR2 as FQNNGV. The CDR3 DNA follows: TGTGCCAGCAGCTTAGATCGGAGGGACGGAGCTTTCTTT. Encoded protein: CASSLDRRDGAFF.

The chain employs TRBV18 and TRBJ2-7, with 8 bases that match TRBD2. CDR3 length: 15 residues. The germline CDR1 and CDR2 sequences are KGHSH and LQKENI. V shed 3 bases and J 4 bases; nucleotides not matched to a gene: 8. CDR3 protein: CASSPNSGDWYEQYF. In DNA form, the CDR3 reads TGTGCCAGCTCACCGAATAGCGGGGATTGGTACGAGCAGTACTTC. Looking up the rest from reference TRBV18 and TRBJ2-7 gives the full variable domain: NAGVMQNPRHLVRRRGQEARLRCSPMKGHSHVYWYRQLPEEGLKFMVYLQKENIIDESGMPKERFSAEFPKEGPSILRIQQVVRGDSAAYFCASSPNSGDWYEQYFGPGTRLTVT.

This chain uses TRBV9 with TRBJ1-1; 7 nucleotides agree with TRBD1. CDR3 length equals 20 residues. The J segment lost 0 bases and the V segment lost 1 base, leaving 18 bases of the junction unmatched. Germline-derived CDR1 and CDR2 are SGDLS and YYNGEE. The CDR3 DNA is TGTGCCAGCAGCGTAACAGGGGTAGATTTGTTCCAACCTCTGAACACTGAAGCTTTCTTT. Its protein product is CASSVTGVDLFQPLNTEAFF.

The rearrangement uses TRBV11-2 and TRBJ2-2, with a tentative D call TRBD2 (6 bases). CDR3 length: 14 residues. From germline, CDR1 is SGHAT and CDR2 FQNNGV. V lost 1 base, J lost 7 bases, and 10 bases lay in between. CDR3 loop: CASSLGDLIGELFF. The CDR3 bases are TGTGCCAGCAGCTTAGGGGACTTGATCGGGGAGCTGTTTTTT.

This clone was detected once. The chain links TRBV5-5 to TRBJ1-3; 10 bases are a match to TRBD1. The CDR3 runs 14 residues. The V gene end was trimmed by 4 bases and the J gene end by 3 bases; junction bases not matched to a gene: 1. Germline CDR1 and CDR2: SGHKS and YYEKEE (reference sequence). CDR3 region: CASSRTGGGNTIYF. The CDR3 DNA sequence: TGTGCCAGCAGCAGGACAGGGGGTGGAAACACCATATATTTT.

This chain connects TRBV6-5 to TRBJ1-1; D uncertain. Germline V CDR1 and CDR2: MNHEY, SVGAGI. V was shortened by 6 bases and J by 4 bases, with 9 bases between the two germline ends. CDR3 length: 12 amino acids. CDR3 sequence: CASSFRGTEAFF. CDR3 coding DNA: TGTGCCAGCAGCTTCCGGGGCACTGAAGCTTTCTTT.

The chain links TRBV27 to TRBJ2-1; D is perhaps TRBD2 (6 bases). The CDR3 runs to 15 residues. V was cut by 3 bases and J by 6 bases, with 15 bases left in between. Germline CDR1 is MNHEY and CDR2 is SMNVEV (reference sequence). The CDR3 coding sequence is TGTGCCAGCAGTTTGAATGGGGGGATCGGCAATGAGCAGTTCTTC. Protein product: CASSLNGGIGNEQFF.

As to this clone: The same CDR3 is also encoded by other DNA sequences in this sample. The chain is built from TRBV6-5 and TRBJ1-6; D is unresolved. Per germline, CDR1 MNHEY and CDR2 SVGAGI. This CDR3 is built from 16 residues. Between the trimmed V and J ends, which lost 1 base and 0 bases, there was a span of 7 bases. CDR3 sequence (DNA): TGTGCCAGCAGTTACTTAGGGAGCTCCTATAATTCACCCCTCCACTTT. It encodes CASSYLGSSYNSPLHF.

This rearrangement joins TRBV5-1 to TRBJ2-2; TRBD2 might be the D (6 bases). Germline V gene sequence: CDR1 SGHRS, CDR2 YFSETQ. Trimming pared 2 bases from V and 0 bases from J, leaving 8 bases between. The CDR3 sequence is 15 residues long. CDR3 region: CASSFGTSNTGELFF. The CDR3 nucleotides read TGCGCCAGCAGCTTCGGGACTTCGAACACCGGGGAGCTGTTTTTT.

The chain combines TRBV5-1 with TRBJ1-2; D remains unclear. The CDR3 contains 15 residues. CDR1 SGHRS and CDR2 YFSETQ come from the germline V gene. Trimming took off 0 bases at V and 7 bases at J, with 16 bases between the two ends. Written as DNA, the CDR3 is TGCGCCAGCAGCTTGGGAGGCACCTCCGACCCTGGCTACACCTTC. Protein: CASSLGGTSDPGYTF.

This chain connects TRBV6-6 to TRBJ1-2; 9 nucleotides align to TRBD1. This CDR3 region has 14 residues. V shed 5 bases, J shed 5 bases, and the junction held 6 bases outside the gene matches. In germline, CDR1 is MNHNY, CDR2 SVGAGI (reference sequence). The CDR3 DNA follows: TGTGCCAGCAGTAAAACAGGGGGCGCGTATGGCTACACCTTC. As protein: CASSKTGGAYGYTF.

J is TRBJ1-5 and V is TRBV28, with 7 bases that match TRBD1. From germline, CDR1 is MDHEN and CDR2 SYDVKM. V was clipped by 6 bases and J by 7 bases; unmatched bases: 3. The CDR3 totals 12 residues. Here the CDR3 DNA reads TGTGCCAGCAGACAGGGGATACAGCCCCAGCATTTT. This gives the protein CASRQGIQPQHF.